This passage covers 32 T cell receptor beta chains from one sample sequenced in a study of T cells after yellow fever vaccination (dated by TCRdb to between 2018 and 2020). Library construction relied on 5' RACE. TCRdb lists the instrument as Illumina HiSeq 2500. TCRdb ran its own pipeline on the public reads, namely fastp trimming at Q25 and MiXCR clone calling, and kept in-frame beta chains. Records with the same CDR3 protein are collapsed into one entry carrying the most frequent genes and DNA. The sample table lists about 370,000 distinct CDR3 sequences, roughly 12% of them with a count of one. The top ten clonotypes cover about 17% of the sample. The treatment or condition label of this sample denotes: live attenuated yellow fever vaccine strain. The sequenced sample was PBMCs, obtained on the day of the first yellow fever vaccination. The source of these receptors is a man between 18 and 29 years old who received the YFV17D yellow fever vaccine.

This clonotype was counted between two and nine times. The chain recombines TRBV7-2 with TRBJ2-4, with a possible D match to TRBD2 (6 bases). V was clipped by 6 bases and J by 8 bases, with 14 bases between them. Per germline, CDR1 SGHTA and CDR2 FQGNSA. This CDR3 comprises 13 residues. The CDR3 sequence is CASRGLRADIQYF. The CDR3 coding sequence is TGTGCCAGCAGGGGACTTCGGGCGGACATTCAGTACTTC.

This clonotype was counted a few times. V usage is TRBV3-1 and J usage is TRBJ1-2; no firm D call. This CDR3 contains 11 residues. Per the germline V gene, CDR1 is LGHDT and CDR2 is YNNKEL (reference sequence). With 1 base removed from V and 8 bases from J, the gap between germline ends came to 5 bases. CDR3 sequence reads: CASSQATGYTF. In DNA, the CDR3 is TGTGCCAGCAGCCAAGCGACCGGCTACACCTTC.

Many counts were recorded for this clonotype. At one boundary the junction diverges from the germline segment, which might be a read error. CDR3 sequence reads: CASSQGRNTEAFF. In nucleotides, the CDR3 is TGCGCCAGCAGCCAAGGCAGGAACACTGAAGCTTTCTTT. The V and J genes are TRBV3-1 and TRBJ1-1; D gene unclear. Germline assignment: CDR1 LGHDT and CDR2 YNNKEL (reference sequence). The CDR3 is 13 amino acids.

This clonotype was seen a handful of times. The chain employs TRBV4-3 and TRBJ1-1; D call uncertain. V lost 2 bases and J lost 13, with 20 bases in between. The CDR3 covers 14 residues. The germline gives CDR1 LGHNA, CDR2 YSLEER. The CDR3, as DNA: TGCGCCAGCAGCCAAAAATGGGGAGTGGAGATAGGTTTCTTT. Translating gives CASSQKWGVEIGFF.

The V and J genes are TRBV7-9 and TRBJ2-3; 8 nucleotides align to TRBD1. Losses at the gene ends were 4 bases for V and 3 bases for J; bases not matched to a gene: 6. Germline CDR1 SEHNR, CDR2 FQNEAQ (reference sequence). This CDR3 spans 15 amino acids. The CDR3 reads CASSSDRGVTDTQYF. The CDR3 DNA sequence: TGTGCCAGCAGCTCTGACAGGGGCGTTACAGATACGCAGTATTTT.

V usage is TRBV7-9 and J usage is TRBJ2-1, with 9 nucleotides matching TRBD1. The CDR3 length is 17 residues. Germline CDR1 is SEHNR and CDR2 is FQNEAQ (reference sequence). Trimming at V came to 5 bases and at J to 6 bases, leaving 14 bases not matched to a gene. The CDR3 DNA reads as TGTGCCAGCAGCCCCAGAGCCGGGACAGGGAGTCGCAATGAGCAGTTCTTC. This sequence encodes CASSPRAGTGSRNEQFF.

The rearrangement links TRBV28 to TRBJ2-3; D is undetermined. Germline V CDR1 and CDR2: MDHEN, SYDVKM. V dropped 6 bases and J dropped 6 bases, with 19 bases sitting between them. The length of the CDR3 is 15 residues. The DNA of the CDR3 is TGTGCCAGCAGCACGAAGTGGGATAGAAGGGATACGCAGTATTTT. Its protein is CASSTKWDRRDTQYF.

This clonotype was picked up a small number of times. V gene TRBV10-2 combines with J gene TRBJ2-6; weak D call: TRBD1 (5 bases). Trimming took 0 bases from V and 0 from J, leaving 9 bases between them. Germline V CDR1 and CDR2: WSHSY, SAAADI. The CDR3 has 17 residues. CDR3: CASSESRQGSGANVLTF. The CDR3 bases are TGCGCCAGCAGTGAGTCGAGGCAGGGCTCTGGGGCCAACGTCCTGACTTTC.

This clonotype came up a few times. The genes are TRBV7-9 and TRBJ2-7; either TRBD1 or TRBD2 may fit D (5 bases each). The germline CDR1 and CDR2 sequences are SEHNR and FQNEAQ (reference sequence). The CDR3 contains 13 residues. V was clipped by 5 bases and J by 2 bases, with 10 bases between them. As DNA, the CDR3 is TGTGCCAGCAGCCGCCGGGACGCCTACGAGCAGTACTTC. Protein product: CASSRRDAYEQYF. The variable domain in full, completed from reference TRBV7-9 and TRBJ2-7, reads DTGVSQNPRHKITKRGQNVTFRCDPISEHNRLYWYRQTLGQGPEFLTYFQNEAQLEKSRLLSDRFSAERPKGSFSTLEIQRTEQGDSAMYLCASSRRDAYEQYFGPGTRLTVT.

This clonotype was observed at least ten times. CDR3 DNA: TGTGCCAGCTCACCCCTGGCGGCGGGGGAAGATACGCAGTATTTT. This encodes CASSPLAAGEDTQYF. V gene TRBV18 combines with J gene TRBJ2-3, with TRBD2 matching 7 bases. CDR3 size: 15 residues. CDR1 and CDR2 (germline): KGHSH, LQKENI. Trimming cost V 3 bases and J 5 bases; bases outside gene matches: 8.

This clonotype was found a few times. The V call is TRBV24-1, the J call TRBJ1-5, with D maybe TRBD1 (5 bases). Trimming shortened V by 4 bases and J by 2 bases, and 29 bases separated the two germline ends. Germline CDR1 and CDR2: KGHDR and SFDVKD. The CDR3 totals 21 residues. The CDR3 loop reads CATSDPTKGLGSWSGNQPQHF. The CDR3 DNA is TGTGCCACCAGTGACCCAACCAAGGGGCTGGGCAGTTGGTCGGGCAATCAGCCCCAGCATTTT.

This clonotype was seen more than once but under ten times. The junction does not match germline at one end; this may be a read error. The J gene is TRBJ2-5, the V gene TRBV6-1, with D perhaps matching TRBD2 (6 bases). Germline V gene sequence: CDR1 MNHNS, CDR2 SASEGT. The CDR3 runs to 15 residues. CDR3 in DNA: TGTGCCAGCATCTTCAGCTGGGAGGCACAAGAGACCAAGTACTTC. It translates to CASIFSWEAQETKYF.

The chain joins TRBV27 to TRBJ1-2; 8 bases map to TRBD1. Germline loops: CDR1 MNHEY, CDR2 SMNVEV (reference sequence). V lost 5 bases and J lost 7; bases outside the gene matches: 9. CDR3 length equals 14 residues. CDR3 in DNA: TGTGCCAGCAGTCGTGGACAGGGATTGTTTGGCTACACCTTC. The encoded protein is CASSRGQGLFGYTF.

This clonotype has just a few counts. The J gene is TRBJ1-6, the V gene TRBV6-6; D gene uncertain. CDR3 size: 12 residues. V was cut by 5 bases and J by 10 bases, with 9 bases left in between. Germline assignment: CDR1 MNHNY and CDR2 SVGAGI (reference sequence). CDR3 protein: CASSHGGSPLHF. The CDR3 DNA reads as TGTGCCAGCAGTCACGGAGGGTCACCCCTCCACTTT.

This clonotype occurred a few times. The J gene is TRBJ1-5, the V gene TRBV5-1, with D perhaps TRBD1 (6 bases). Germline-derived CDR1 and CDR2 are SGHRS and YFSETQ. Trimming cost V 0 bases and J 4 bases, with 11 bases left between them. CDR3 length: 15 amino acids. CDR3 residues: CASSLGQDQNQPQHF. CDR3 DNA: TGCGCCAGCAGCTTGGGACAGGACCAGAATCAGCCCCAGCATTTT.

This clonotype was seen a few times. This chain links TRBV12-3 or TRBV12-4 with TRBJ1-4; D is ambiguous. The CDR3 is 14 residues long. Trimming cost V 1 base and J 8 bases, with 11 bases left between them. CDR3 in amino acids: CASSLGASGEKLFF. The CDR3 DNA reads TGTGCCAGCAGTTTAGGGGCGAGTGGGGAAAAACTGTTTTTT.

At least ten counts were recorded for this clonotype. The CDR3 DNA reads TGTGCCAGCAGCGACCGGGACAGGGACTACGAGCAGTACTTC. It specifies CASSDRDRDYEQYF. The chain employs TRBV2 and TRBJ2-7; 9 bases map to TRBD1. The CDR3 spans 14 residues. Germline V lookup: CDR1 SNHLY, CDR2 FYNNEI. V shed 6 bases, J shed 3 bases, and the junction held 6 bases outside the gene matches.

The chain employs TRBV7-2 and TRBJ2-7, with no clear D. The CDR3 covers 15 residues. V was trimmed by 1 base and J by 4 bases, leaving 14 bases between them. Germline V gene data show CDR1 as SGHTA and CDR2 as FQGNSA. The CDR3 sequence: CASSLGGRSEYEQYF. In DNA, the CDR3 is TGTGCCAGCAGCTTAGGTGGCAGGTCGGAATACGAGCAGTACTTC.

This rearrangement joins TRBV7-8 to TRBJ1-1; TRBD1 is a possible D gene (5 bases). CDR3 length: 14 residues. V lost 4 bases and J lost 3, with 12 bases in between. The germline CDR1 and CDR2 sequences are SGHVS and FQNEAQ. This CDR3 is CASSSLGEYTEAFF. In DNA, the CDR3 is TGTGCCAGCAGCTCCTTGGGGGAGTACACTGAAGCTTTCTTT.

As DNA, the CDR3 is TGTGCCTGGAGTACGGGACTACAACAAGAGACCCAGTACTTC. Translation: CAWSTGLQQETQYF. The chain joins TRBV30 to TRBJ2-5, with 7 bases matching TRBD2. In germline, CDR1 is GTSNPN, CDR2 SVGIG (reference sequence). The V segment lost 2 bases and the J segment 2 bases; nucleotides outside the gene matches: 5. CDR3 length: 14 amino acids.

This clonotype turned up a few times. This chain uses TRBV5-1 with TRBJ2-2; D is possibly TRBD1 or TRBD2 (5 bases each). V was trimmed by 6 bases and J by 2 bases, leaving 23 bases between them. CDR3 size: 18 residues. CDR1 SGHRS and CDR2 YFSETQ come from the germline V gene. The CDR3: CASIKDPGRGGNTGELFF. DNA for the CDR3: TGCGCCAGCATCAAAGACCCTGGGCGTGGGGGAAACACCGGGGAGCTGTTTTTT.

This clonotype was observed a few times. The chain carries TRBV6-5 and TRBJ1-4; unclear D gene. V lost 3 bases to trimming and J lost 10 bases, with 18 bases between them. Looked up from germline, CDR1 is MNHEY and CDR2 is SVGAGI. There are 15 residues in the CDR3. This CDR3 reads CASSYTLPGLGKLFF. The CDR3 DNA reads as TGTGCCAGCAGTTATACTCTTCCAGGCCTGGGAAAACTGTTTTTT.

V usage is TRBV5-1 and J usage is TRBJ1-4; TRBD1 might be the D (6 bases). The CDR3 runs to 14 residues. CDR1 is SGHRS and CDR2 is YFSETQ in the germline V gene. The V end was cut by 5 bases, the J end by 2 bases, with 10 bases between. DNA for the CDR3: TGCGCCAGCAGGGAGGGGGTTACTAATGAAAAACTGTTTTTT. This gives the protein CASREGVTNEKLFF.

V gene TRBV7-3 combines with J gene TRBJ2-3; tentative D call: TRBD1 (6 bases). CDR3 length: 16 residues. The germline gives CDR1 SGHTA, CDR2 FQGTGA. Trimming removed 2 bases at V and 5 bases at J, with 17 bases between. The CDR3 bases are TGTGCCAGCAGCTTAGTGGGACACCCTCCGAGAGATACGCAGTATTTT. Amino acid sequence: CASSLVGHPPRDTQYF.

This chain joins TRBV12-3 or TRBV12-4 and TRBJ2-5; possible D gene TRBD1, 5 bases. The ends were cut back, 8 bases at V and 2 bases at J, with 12 bases in the middle. The CDR3 contains 13 residues. The CDR3 reads CASGGHQQETQYF. The CDR3 region has the DNA TGTGCCAGCGGCGGACACCAACAAGAGACCCAGTACTTC.

Many counts were recorded for this clonotype. The gene calls are TRBV7-9 and TRBJ1-5; no definite D call. With 1 base removed from V and 11 bases from J, the gap between germline ends came to 9 bases. Germline V CDR1 and CDR2: SEHNR, FQNEAQ (reference sequence). This CDR3 has 12 residues. The CDR3 sequence is CASSLELSAQHF. The CDR3 nucleotides are TGTGCCAGCAGCTTAGAACTGTCAGCCCAGCATTTT. Full variable domain (missing parts from reference TRBV7-9 and TRBJ1-5): DTGVSQNPRHKITKRGQNVTFRCDPISEHNRLYWYRQTLGQGPEFLTYFQNEAQLEKSRLLSDRFSAERPKGSFSTLEIQRTEQGDSAMYLCASSLELSAQHFGDGTRLSIL.

The rearrangement joins TRBV7-3 to TRBJ2-2, with D possibly being TRBD2 (6 bases). The CDR3 totals 14 residues. The ends were cut back, 6 bases at V and 3 bases at J, with 11 bases in the middle. CDR1 is SGHTA and CDR2 is FQGTGA in the germline V gene. For the CDR3, the DNA is TGTGCCAGCAGGCGACTAGGAGACACCGGGGAGCTGTTTTTT. Amino acid sequence: CASRRLGDTGELFF.

The table lists this clonotype with many counts. CDR3: CASSYSGGTDTQYF. DNA for the CDR3: TGTGCCAGCAGTTACTCCGGCGGAACAGATACGCAGTATTTT. This rearrangement joins TRBV6-5 to TRBJ2-3; D is unclear. Trimming left V 0 bases short and J 3 bases short, with 7 bases between. CDR1 is MNHEY, CDR2 SVGAGI, per germline. This CDR3 has 14 residues.

This clonotype was counted a few times. V usage is TRBV5-1 and J usage is TRBJ1-5; possibly TRBD1 for D (5 bases). Germline CDR1 SGHRS, CDR2 YFSETQ. The CDR3 sequence is 15 residues long. Trimming shortened V by 2 bases and J by 0 bases, and 9 bases separated the two germline ends. CDR3 sequence (DNA): TGCGCCAGCAGCTTCCAGGGAGATAGCAATCAGCCCCAGCATTTT. It is translated as CASSFQGDSNQPQHF.

This clonotype was counted only a few times. The genes are TRBV9 and TRBJ2-1, with D possibly TRBD1 on 5 matching bases. Deletions cut 0 bases from V and 4 bases from J, with 11 bases between. The CDR3 extends over 15 amino acids. Germline V gene data show CDR1 as SGDLS and CDR2 as YYNGEE. The CDR3 nucleotides are TGTGCCAGCAGCGTAGGGGGCGGCGGATACAATGAGCAGTTCTTC. Translating gives CASSVGGGGYNEQFF.

The chain links TRBV7-8 to TRBJ2-5; D not certain. This CDR3 comprises 13 residues. V lost 5 bases to trimming and J lost 2 bases, with 9 bases between them. Germline V gene data show CDR1 as SGHVS and CDR2 as FQNEAQ. The CDR3 DNA reads TGTGCCAGCAGCCCCCCGATACAAGAGACCCAGTACTTC. The encoded protein is CASSPPIQETQYF.

This clonotype was counted between two and nine times. The chain carries TRBV4-1 and TRBJ1-1, with 9 bases that match TRBD1. This CDR3 spans 17 amino acids. From germline, CDR1 is MGHRA and CDR2 YSYEKL. After removal of 2 bases from V and 4 bases from J, the junction contained 11 bases not matched to a gene. CDR3: CASSQPRTGATITEAFF. CDR3 in DNA: TGCGCCAGCAGCCAACCCCGGACAGGGGCGACGATCACTGAAGCTTTCTTT.